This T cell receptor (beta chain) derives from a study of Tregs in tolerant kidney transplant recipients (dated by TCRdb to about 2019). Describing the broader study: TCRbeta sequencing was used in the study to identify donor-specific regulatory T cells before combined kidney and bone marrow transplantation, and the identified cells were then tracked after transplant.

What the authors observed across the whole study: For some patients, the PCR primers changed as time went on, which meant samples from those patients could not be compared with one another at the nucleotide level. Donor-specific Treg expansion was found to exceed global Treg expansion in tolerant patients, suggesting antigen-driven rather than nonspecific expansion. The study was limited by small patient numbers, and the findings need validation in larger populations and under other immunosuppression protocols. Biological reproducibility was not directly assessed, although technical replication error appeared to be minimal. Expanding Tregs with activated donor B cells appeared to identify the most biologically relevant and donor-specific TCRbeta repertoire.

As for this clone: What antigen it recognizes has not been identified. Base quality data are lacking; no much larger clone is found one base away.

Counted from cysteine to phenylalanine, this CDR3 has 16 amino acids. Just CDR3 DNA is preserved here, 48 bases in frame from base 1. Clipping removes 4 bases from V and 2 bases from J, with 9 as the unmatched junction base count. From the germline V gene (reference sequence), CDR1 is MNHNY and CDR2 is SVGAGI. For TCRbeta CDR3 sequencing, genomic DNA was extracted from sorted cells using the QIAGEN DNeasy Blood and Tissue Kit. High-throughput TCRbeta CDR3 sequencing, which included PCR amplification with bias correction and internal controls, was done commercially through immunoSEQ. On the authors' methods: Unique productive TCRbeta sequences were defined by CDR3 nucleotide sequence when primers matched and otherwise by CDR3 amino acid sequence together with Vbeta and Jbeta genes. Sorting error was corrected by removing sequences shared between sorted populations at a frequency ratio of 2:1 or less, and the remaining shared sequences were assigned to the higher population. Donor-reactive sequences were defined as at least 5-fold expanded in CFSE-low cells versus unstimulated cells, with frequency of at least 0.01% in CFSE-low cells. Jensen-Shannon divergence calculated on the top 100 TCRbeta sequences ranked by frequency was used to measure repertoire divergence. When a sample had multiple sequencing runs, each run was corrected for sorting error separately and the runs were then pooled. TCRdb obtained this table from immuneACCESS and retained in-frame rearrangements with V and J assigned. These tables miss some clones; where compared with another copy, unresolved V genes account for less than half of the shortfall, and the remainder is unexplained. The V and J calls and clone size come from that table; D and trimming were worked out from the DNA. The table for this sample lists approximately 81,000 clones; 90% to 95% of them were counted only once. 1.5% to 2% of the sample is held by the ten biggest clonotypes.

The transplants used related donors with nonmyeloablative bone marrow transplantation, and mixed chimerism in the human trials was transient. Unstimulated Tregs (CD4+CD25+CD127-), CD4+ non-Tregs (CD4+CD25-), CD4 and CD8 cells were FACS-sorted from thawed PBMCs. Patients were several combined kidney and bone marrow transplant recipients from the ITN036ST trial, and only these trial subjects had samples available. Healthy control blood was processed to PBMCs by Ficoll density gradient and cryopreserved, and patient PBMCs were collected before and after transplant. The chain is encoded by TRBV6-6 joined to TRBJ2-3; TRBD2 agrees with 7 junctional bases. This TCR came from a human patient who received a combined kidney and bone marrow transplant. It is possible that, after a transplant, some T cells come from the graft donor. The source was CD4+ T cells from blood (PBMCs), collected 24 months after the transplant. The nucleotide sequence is TGTGCCAGCAGTTCCCACCAGGCGGGGGACACAGATACGCAGTATTTT. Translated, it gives CASSSHQAGDTDTQYF.